Detailed here is one TCR beta chain. Its specificity is unknown. This sample is part of a study of a mutant IDH1 vaccine in newly diagnosed glioma. The protocol was immunoSEQ multiplex PCR, while the TCRdb copy is restricted to in-frame clones and leaves out a portion. In the table there are some 61,000 clones, around 82% of which are singletons. CDR3 length: 13 amino acids. V gave up 6 bases and J gave up 4 bases, with 9 bases separating them. Germline V lookup: CDR1 MNHNY, CDR2 SVGAGI (reference sequence). Time point given: week 35, safety follow-up. The study gave 300 ug of mutant IDH1 20-mer peptide per vaccine dose, with topical imiquimod. New astrocytomas of WHO grade 3 or 4 that were IDH1-mutant and ATRX-lost were found in the donors.

The chain couples TRBV6-6 to TRBJ1-4; D not resolved. This TCR came from a man between 18 and 35 years old with glioma. The specimen comprised PBMCs, sampled from a glioma patient whose treatment included an IDH1 peptide vaccine. CDR3 coding DNA: TGTGCCAGCAGAGCTCAGAGTAATGAAAAACTGTTTTTT. Translated: CASRAQSNEKLFF.